This T cell receptor (beta chain) emerged from a study of early T cells in non-severe SARS-CoV-2 infection. Overall study context: The sequenced material was bulk RNA from unsorted whole blood, and its chains were unpaired.

This clonotype was observed a handful of times. The germline CDR1 and CDR2 sequences are LNHDA and SQIVND (reference sequence). V lost 8 bases to trimming and J lost 3 bases; unmatched junction nucleotides: 8. CDR3 length: 14 residues. Each CDR3 protein is one row after TCRdb ran MiXCR on the 5' RACE reads. Of about 130,000 distinct CDR3 sequences detected, more than 13% appear once; the ten largest clones hold roughly a fifth. This TCR was sampled from an adult who was a healthcare worker with PCR-confirmed SARS-CoV-2 infection or an uninfected control (not recorded which). The V call is TRBV19, the J call TRBJ2-5; 8 nucleotides align to TRBD2. Sequencing was carried out using whole blood. The CDR3 spells CASHRAGDEETQYF. The CDR3 DNA follows: TGTGCCAGTCACCGAGCGGGGGACGAAGAGACCCAGTACTTC. Drawing the rest from reference TRBV19 and TRBJ2-5, the complete variable domain is DGGITQSPKYLFRKEGQNVTLSCEQNLNHDAMYWYRQDPGQGLRLIYYSQIVNDFQKGDIAEGYSVSREKKESFPLTVTSAQKNPTAFYLCASHRAGDEETQYFGPGTRLLVL.